This T cell receptor (beta chain) was captured by sequencing in a study of T cell clonotyping in hematopoietic cell transplantation. Whole-study findings and limits: Few recipient clonotypes overlapped donors; over 97% were de novo at given depth. Recipient TCR diversity dropped after transplant; expanded clonotypes rose from day 30 to 180. No sorting was done, leaving CD4 and CD8 contributions mixed.

A remark on this clone: Its matching antigen is unknown.

Clones were read by immunoSEQ multiplex PCR, and TCRdb kept only the in-frame ones, dropping some. There are more than 65,000 clones in the sample; 94% occur only once, and 1.6% lies in the top ten. Germline-derived CDR1 and CDR2 are SGHRS and YFSETQ. This CDR3 has 13 amino acids. Trimming shortened V by 4 bases and J by 7 bases, and 12 bases separated the two germline ends. V usage is TRBV5-1 and J usage is TRBJ1-5, with D tentatively TRBD1 (5 bases). The sequenced sample consisted of peripheral blood mononuclear cells. This clonotype originated in a man aged 45-65 years in good health. Some clones in this sample may be carry-over from other donors' samples. CDR3 amino acids: CASSPQGGQPQHF. The CDR3 bases are TGCGCCAGCAGCCCCCAGGGAGGACAGCCCCAGCATTTT.